These 28 T cell receptor beta chains share one sample of origin, sequenced in a study of CD8 T cells in Susac syndrome. After extraction with the RNeasy kit, roughly 0.5 to 1 ug of the RNA was reverse transcribed using random hexamers. TCRdb redid the calling of the immunoSEQ multiplex PCR reads with MiXCR, one entry per CDR3 protein. The sample carries some 200,000 distinct CDR3 sequences, approximately 95% recorded once. The sequenced sample was CD8+ T cells from PBMCs. These receptors were collected from a human donor with Susac syndrome.

This clonotype has only one observation. The chain recombines TRBV12-3 or TRBV12-4 with TRBJ1-3; 9 positions match TRBD1. With V trimmed by 6 bases and J by 0 bases, 9 bases remained unmatched. The CDR3 has 17 amino acids. CDR3 sequence: CASSLQGTGNSGNTIYF. CDR3 bases: TGTGCCAGCAGCCTACAAGGGACAGGGAACTCTGGAAACACCATATATTTT.

The chain combines TRBV5-1 with TRBJ2-1; D not certain. Trimming removed 5 bases at V and 0 bases at J, with 15 bases between. Germline lookup yields CDR1 SGHRS and CDR2 YFSETQ. CDR3 size: 16 residues. This CDR3 is CASRLLVISSYNEQFF. CDR3 coding DNA: TGCGCCAGCAGATTGTTGGTTATAAGCTCCTACAATGAGCAGTTCTTC.

The rearrangement links TRBV3-1 to TRBJ2-7; 9 bases are shared with TRBD2. Trimming removed 3 bases from V and 2 bases from J; junction bases left unmatched: 5. Per germline, CDR1 LGHDT and CDR2 YNNKEL (reference sequence). CDR3 length equals 15 residues. The CDR3 coding sequence is TGTGCCAGCAGCCACCAAGCGGGAGGAACCTACGAGCAGTACTTC. It is translated as CASSHQAGGTYEQYF.

This sequence joins TRBV13 and TRBJ1-1; D not certain. This CDR3 is built from 15 residues. Germline loops: CDR1 PRHDT, CDR2 FYEKMQ (reference sequence). V lost 3 bases and J 1 base, leaving 12 bases between the germline ends. The CDR3 loop reads CASSLSMGENTEAFF. The CDR3 DNA is TGTGCCAGCAGCTTGAGTATGGGCGAGAACACTGAAGCTTTCTTT.

This clonotype has just one count. The rearrangement links TRBV4-1 to TRBJ1-5, with D possibly TRBD1 on 5 matching bases. CDR3 length: 14 amino acids. The ends were cut back, 3 bases at V and 5 bases at J, with 11 bases in the middle. From germline, CDR1 is MGHRA and CDR2 YSYEKL. The CDR3 region has the DNA TGCGCCAGCAGCCAGGTAACAGGATATCAGCCCCAGCATTTT. As protein: CASSQVTGYQPQHF.

The chain couples TRBV9 to TRBJ2-2; D unresolved. There are 13 residues in the CDR3. Germline V gene data show CDR1 as SGDLS and CDR2 as YYNGEE. The germline V and J ends were trimmed by 0 bases and 5 bases, with 5 bases remaining between them. The CDR3 region has the DNA TGTGCCAGCAGCGTAGAGCAAACCGGGGAGCTGTTTTTT. This sequence encodes CASSVEQTGELFF.

The chain combines TRBV20-1 with TRBJ2-5; D remains unclear. V lost 1 base and J 3 bases, leaving 9 bases between the germline ends. Germline CDR1 is DFQATT and CDR2 is SNEGSKA (reference sequence). The CDR3 is made up of 13 amino acids. In DNA form, the CDR3 reads TGCAGTGCTAGAGTTCCGGAGAAAGAGACCCAGTACTTC. Residues: CSARVPEKETQYF.

The V call is TRBV27, the J call TRBJ2-1, with 8 positions matching TRBD1. The CDR3 is 15 amino acids. V lost 5 bases, J lost 5 bases, and 8 bases stayed unmatched. The germline V gene encodes CDR1 MNHEY and CDR2 SMNVEV (reference sequence). CDR3 DNA sequence: TGTGCCAGCAGTCTCGGACAGGGTCTCCACAATGAGCAGTTCTTC. Translating it yields CASSLGQGLHNEQFF.

CDR3 sequence: CASSQKGPDTQYF. CDR3 DNA: TGTGCCAGCAGCCAAAAGGGTCCAGATACGCAGTATTTT. The rearrangement links TRBV14 to TRBJ2-3; no reliable D call. The CDR3 sequence is 13 residues long. Trimming removed 2 bases from V and 4 bases from J, with 7 bases in between. Looked up from germline, CDR1 is SGHDN and CDR2 is FVKESK. Supplemented by reference TRBV14 and TRBJ2-3, the full variable domain reads EAGVTQFPSHSVIEKGQTVTLRCDPISGHDNLYWYRRVMGKEIKFLLHFVKESKQDESGMPNNRFLAERTGGTYSTLKVQPAELEDSGVYFCASSQKGPDTQYFGPGTRLTVL.

V and J are TRBV18 and TRBJ2-3; no clear D. Germline values: CDR1 KGHSH, CDR2 LQKENI. The CDR3 contains 13 residues. Trimming shortened V by 2 bases and J by 1 base, and 4 bases separated the two germline ends. CDR3 region: CASSPEGTDTQYF. CDR3 sequence (DNA): TGTGCCAGCTCACCAGAAGGCACAGATACGCAGTATTTT.

The chain employs TRBV20-1 and TRBJ1-3; tentative D call: TRBD1 (5 bases). Trimming removed 2 bases at V and 7 bases at J, with 12 bases between. This CDR3 spans 13 amino acids. Germline V gene lookup returns CDR1 DFQATT and CDR2 SNEGSKA (reference sequence). The CDR3 DNA reads as TGCAGTGCTAGACGGGGCCTTGAGAACACCATATATTTT. It encodes CSARRGLENTIYF.

The V gene is TRBV19, the J gene TRBJ2-1; D remains unclear. The CDR3 consists of 13 residues. The germline V and J ends were trimmed by 1 base and 9 bases, with 10 bases remaining between them. CDR1 is LNHDA and CDR2 is SQIVND in the germline V gene (reference sequence). The CDR3 nucleotides read TGTGCCAGTAGTATAGGAGTGGGTGGTGAGCAGTTCTTC. This translates into CASSIGVGGEQFF.

This clonotype was observed a few times. This rearrangement joins TRBV3-1 to TRBJ2-3; no reliable D call. This CDR3 region has 13 residues. Per the germline V gene, CDR1 is LGHDT and CDR2 is YNNKEL (reference sequence). Between the trimmed V and J ends, which lost 1 base and 2 bases, there was a span of 4 bases. Here the CDR3 reads CASSQVTTDTQYF. The CDR3 region has the DNA TGTGCCAGCAGCCAAGTCACCACAGATACGCAGTATTTT.

This clonotype has just one count. One end of the junction does not line up with germline, which may come from a read error. This chain joins TRBV2 and TRBJ2-4; D is unclear. CDR1 and CDR2 from the germline V gene are SNHLY and FYNNEI. This CDR3 has 11 residues. The chain's CDR3 is CASSEANIQYF. The CDR3, as DNA: TGTGCCAGCAGTGAAGCAAACATCCAGTACTTC. The full variable domain, rest sourced from reference TRBV2 and TRBJ2-4, is EPEVTQTPSHQVTQMGQEVILRCVPISNHLYFYWYRQILGQKVEFLVSFYNNEISEKSEIFDDQFSVERPDGSNFTLKIRSTKLEDSAMYFCASSEANIQYFGAGTRLSVL.

The CDR3 sequence is CASVPGLNTEAFF. The CDR3 coding sequence is TGTGCCAGCGTGCCGGGTTTGAACACTGAAGCTTTCTTT. The rearrangement links TRBV12-3 or TRBV12-4 to TRBJ1-1; D unclear. Trimming pared 8 bases from V and 0 bases from J, leaving 10 bases between. The CDR3 covers 13 residues.

This clonotype is a singleton in its sample. This chain connects TRBV7-8 to TRBJ1-1; weak D call: TRBD1 (5 bases). The CDR3 is 17 amino acids. Looked up from germline, CDR1 is SGHVS and CDR2 is FQNEAQ. The V gene lost 5 bases and the J gene lost 1 base, with 20 bases spanning the gap. Here the CDR3 reads CASSPARARQENTEAFF. CDR3 DNA sequence: TGTGCCAGCAGCCCGGCCAGGGCCCGGCAGGAGAACACTGAAGCTTTCTTT.

This sequence joins TRBV5-8 and TRBJ2-3; 10 bases are a match to TRBD2. Trimming cost V 1 base and J 1 base; bases outside gene matches: 9. Germline values: CDR1 SGHTS, CDR2 YDEGEE. The CDR3 spans 18 residues. The CDR3 loop reads CASSLIAGGFIGTDTQYF. The CDR3 DNA reads TGTGCCAGCAGCTTGATAGCGGGAGGCTTTATAGGCACAGATACGCAGTATTTT. Full variable domain (rest looked up from reference TRBV5-8 and TRBJ2-3): EAGVTQSPTHLIKTRGQQATLRCSPISGHTSVYWYQQALGLGLQFLLWYDEGEERNRGNFPPRFSGRQFPNYSSELNVNALELEDSALYLCASSLIAGGFIGTDTQYFGPGTRLTVL.

The chain uses TRBV19 and TRBJ1-6, with D possibly being TRBD1 (5 bases). The germline V and J ends were trimmed by 5 bases and 7 bases, with 18 bases remaining between them. The CDR3 totals 16 residues. From germline, CDR1 is LNHDA and CDR2 SQIVND (reference sequence). The CDR3 DNA reads as TGTGCCAGTAGTGTTGGGACCGTAGCCTCGAATTCACCCCTCCACTTT. Encoded protein: CASSVGTVASNSPLHF.

The gene calls are TRBV11-2 and TRBJ2-7, with a possible D match to TRBD1 (5 bases). In germline, CDR1 is SGHAT, CDR2 FQNNGV. Deletions cut 1 base from V and 6 bases from J, with 22 bases between. The CDR3 is 17 residues long. The CDR3 spells CASSLALMTDHVTEQYF. Here the CDR3 DNA reads TGTGCCAGCAGCTTAGCTCTGATGACAGACCACGTAACCGAGCAGTACTTC.

This chain joins TRBV29-1 and TRBJ2-1; D ambiguous. V lost 4 bases and J 2 bases, leaving 6 bases between the germline ends. Germline V gene data show CDR1 as SQVTM and CDR2 as ANQGSEA. The CDR3 length is 12 residues. CDR3: CSVVIAYNEQFF. The CDR3 nucleotides read TGCAGCGTTGTGATAGCCTACAATGAGCAGTTCTTC.

The J gene is TRBJ1-1, the V gene TRBV5-1; D is possibly TRBD1 (5 bases). Germline CDR1 and CDR2: SGHRS and YFSETQ. With 0 bases removed from V and 3 bases from J, the gap between germline ends came to 6 bases. The CDR3 has 13 amino acids. CDR3 coding DNA: TGCGCCAGCAGCTTGGGCAGGGACACTGAAGCTTTCTTT. This codes for CASSLGRDTEAFF.

The chain employs TRBV20-1 and TRBJ2-7, with a tentative D call TRBD2 (6 bases). This CDR3 comprises 15 residues. Deletions cut 0 bases from V and 3 bases from J, with 15 bases between. Germline V CDR1 and CDR2: DFQATT, SNEGSKA (reference sequence). CDR3 in DNA: TGCAGTGCTAGAGATATGTCGAGCGGGCTCTACGAGCAGTACTTC. Residues: CSARDMSSGLYEQYF.

The chain recombines TRBV12-3 or TRBV12-4 with TRBJ1-1; D gene unclear. The CDR3 is made up of 12 amino acids. Trimming took 3 bases from V and 0 from J, leaving 2 bases between them. This CDR3 is CASSLVNTEAFF. The CDR3 bases are TGTGCCAGCAGTTTGGTGAACACTGAAGCTTTCTTT.

The chain is built from TRBV12-5 and TRBJ2-7; D is possibly TRBD2 (6 bases). The germline CDR1 and CDR2 sequences are LGHNT and FRNRAP. Trimming removed 6 bases from V and 2 bases from J, with 14 bases in between. The CDR3 runs 14 residues. The CDR3 DNA reads as TGTGCTAGTGGGGAGGGGAACGGAGCCTACGAGCAGTACTTC. Its protein product is CASGEGNGAYEQYF.

The chain links TRBV3-1 to TRBJ2-7; maybe TRBD1 (5 bases). Per germline, CDR1 LGHDT and CDR2 YNNKEL (reference sequence). Trimming cost V 8 bases and J 6 bases, with 17 bases left between them. The CDR3 has 13 amino acids. The CDR3 nucleotides are TGTGCCAGCGCCCAGGGAAGGGCTGGCGAGCAGTACTTC. Encoded protein: CASAQGRAGEQYF.

The rearrangement joins TRBV7-9 to TRBJ2-2; TRBD2 aligns across 11 bases. Germline CDR1 SEHNR, CDR2 FQNEAQ (reference sequence). J was trimmed by 3 bases and V by 8 bases; bases with no gene match: 8. The CDR3 is made up of 16 amino acids. Written as DNA, the CDR3 is TGTGCCAGCCGACTAGCGGGACTGGGAGACACCGGGGAGCTGTTTTTT. The encoded protein is CASRLAGLGDTGELFF.

The CDR3 bases are TGTGCCAGCAGTACCCTTCTGGGTGGCTACACCTTC. This gives the protein CASSTLLGGYTF. The chain carries TRBV12-3 or TRBV12-4 and TRBJ1-2; D is unresolved. Deletions cut 5 bases from V and 7 bases from J, with 11 bases between. CDR3 length: 12 residues.

The J gene is TRBJ1-4, the V gene TRBV29-1, with a weak D call TRBD1 (6 bases). CDR3 length: 13 amino acids. Germline lookup yields CDR1 SQVTM and CDR2 ANQGSEA. Deletions cut 4 bases from V and 3 bases from J, with 9 bases between. The DNA for the CDR3 is TGCAGCGTTGTCGGGGGGCCTAATGAAAAACTGTTTTTT. The encoded protein is CSVVGGPNEKLFF. The variable domain in full, with the rest retrieved from reference TRBV29-1 and TRBJ1-4, is SAVISQKPSRDICQRGTSLTIQCQVDSQVTMMFWYRQQPGQSLTLIATANQGSEATYESGFVIDKFPISRPNLTFSTLTVSNMSPEDSSIYLCSVVGGPNEKLFFGSGTQLSVL.